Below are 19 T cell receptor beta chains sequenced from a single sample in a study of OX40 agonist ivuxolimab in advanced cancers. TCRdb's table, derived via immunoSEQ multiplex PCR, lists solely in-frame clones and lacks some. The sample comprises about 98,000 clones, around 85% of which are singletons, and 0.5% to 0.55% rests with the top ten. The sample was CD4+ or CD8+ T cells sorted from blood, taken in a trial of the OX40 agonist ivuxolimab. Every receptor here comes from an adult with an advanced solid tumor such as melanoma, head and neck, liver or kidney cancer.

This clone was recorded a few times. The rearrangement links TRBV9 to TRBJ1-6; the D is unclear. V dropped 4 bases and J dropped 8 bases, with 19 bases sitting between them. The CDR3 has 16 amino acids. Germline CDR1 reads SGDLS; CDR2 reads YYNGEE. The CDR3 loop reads CASSPNPSGPHSPLHF. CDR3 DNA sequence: TGTGCCAGCAGCCCTAACCCCTCTGGGCCTCATTCACCCCTCCACTTT.

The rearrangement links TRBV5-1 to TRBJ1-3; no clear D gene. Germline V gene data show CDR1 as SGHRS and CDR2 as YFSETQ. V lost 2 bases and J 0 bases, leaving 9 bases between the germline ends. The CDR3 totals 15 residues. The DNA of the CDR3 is TGCGCCAGCAGCTTTTACTGGAGCTCTGGAAACACCATATATTTT. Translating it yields CASSFYWSSGNTIYF.

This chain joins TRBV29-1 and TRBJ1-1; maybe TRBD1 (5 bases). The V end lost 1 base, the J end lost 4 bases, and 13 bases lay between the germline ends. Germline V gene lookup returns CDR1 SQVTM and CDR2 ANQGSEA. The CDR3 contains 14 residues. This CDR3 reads CSVEGLGEVTEAFF. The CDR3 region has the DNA TGCAGCGTTGAAGGTCTAGGGGAGGTCACTGAAGCTTTCTTT.

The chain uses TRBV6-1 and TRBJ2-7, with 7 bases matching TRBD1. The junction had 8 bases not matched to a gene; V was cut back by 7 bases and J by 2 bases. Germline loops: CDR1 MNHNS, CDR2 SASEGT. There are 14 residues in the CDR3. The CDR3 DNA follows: TGTGCCAGCAACTCACAGGGGAGCGCCTACGAGCAGTACTTC. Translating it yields CASNSQGSAYEQYF.

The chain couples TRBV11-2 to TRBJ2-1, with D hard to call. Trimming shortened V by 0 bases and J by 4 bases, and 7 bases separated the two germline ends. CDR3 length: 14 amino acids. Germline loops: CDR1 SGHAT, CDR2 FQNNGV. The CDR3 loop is CASSLESWYNEQFF. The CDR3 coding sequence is TGTGCCAGCAGCTTAGAGTCTTGGTACAATGAGCAGTTCTTC. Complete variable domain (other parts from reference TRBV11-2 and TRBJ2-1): EAGVAQSPRYKIIEKRQSVAFWCNPISGHATLYWYQQILGQGPKLLIQFQNNGVVDDSQLPKDRFSAERLKGVDSTLKIQPAKLEDSAVYLCASSLESWYNEQFFGPGTRLTVL.

The CDR3 region is CASSLIGGIETLHF. The CDR3 DNA follows: TGTGCCAGCAGTTTGATAGGGGGGATAGAAACCCTCCACTTT. V and J are TRBV28 and TRBJ1-6; D is possibly TRBD1 (6 bases). The CDR3 extends over 14 amino acids. CDR1 is MDHEN and CDR2 is SYDVKM in the germline V gene. Trimming removed 3 bases at V and 14 bases at J, with 17 bases between.

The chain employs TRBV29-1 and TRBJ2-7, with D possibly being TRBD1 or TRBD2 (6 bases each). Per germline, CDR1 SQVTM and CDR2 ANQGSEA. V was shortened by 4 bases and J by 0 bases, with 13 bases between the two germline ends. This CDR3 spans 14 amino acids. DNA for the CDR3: TGCAGCGTTGTTAGTGGGGGGCCCTCCTACGAGCAGTACTTC. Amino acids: CSVVSGGPSYEQYF.

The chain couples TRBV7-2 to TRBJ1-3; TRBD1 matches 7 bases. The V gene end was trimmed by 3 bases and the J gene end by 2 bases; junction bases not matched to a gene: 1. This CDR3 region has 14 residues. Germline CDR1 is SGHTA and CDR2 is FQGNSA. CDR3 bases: TGTGCCAGCAGCTTCGGGACAGCTGGAAACACCATATATTTT. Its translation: CASSFGTAGNTIYF.

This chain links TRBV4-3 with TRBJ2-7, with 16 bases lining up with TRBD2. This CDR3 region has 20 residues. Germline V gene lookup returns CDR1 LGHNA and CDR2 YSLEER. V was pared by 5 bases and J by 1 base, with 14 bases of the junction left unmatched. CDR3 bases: TGCGCCAGCAGCATTCATGCCGGGACTAGCGGGGGGGATTGGTCCTACGAGCAGTACTTC. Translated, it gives CASSIHAGTSGGDWSYEQYF.

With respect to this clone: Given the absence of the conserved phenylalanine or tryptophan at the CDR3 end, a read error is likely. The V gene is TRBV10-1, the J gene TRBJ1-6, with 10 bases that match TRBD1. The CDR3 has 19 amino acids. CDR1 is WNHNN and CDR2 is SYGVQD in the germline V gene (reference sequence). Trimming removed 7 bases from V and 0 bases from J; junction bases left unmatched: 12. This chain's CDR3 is CASMGGQGLESSYNSPLHL. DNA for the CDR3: TGCGCCAGCATGGGGGGACAGGGGCTTGAAAGCTCCTATAATTCACCCCTCCACCTT.

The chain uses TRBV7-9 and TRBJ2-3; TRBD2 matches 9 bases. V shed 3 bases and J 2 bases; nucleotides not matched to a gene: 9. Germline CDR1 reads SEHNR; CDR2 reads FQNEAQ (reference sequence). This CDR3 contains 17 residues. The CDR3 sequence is CASSFGGRGGNTDTQYF. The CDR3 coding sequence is TGTGCCAGCAGCTTTGGCGGGAGGGGGGGTAACACAGATACGCAGTATTTT.

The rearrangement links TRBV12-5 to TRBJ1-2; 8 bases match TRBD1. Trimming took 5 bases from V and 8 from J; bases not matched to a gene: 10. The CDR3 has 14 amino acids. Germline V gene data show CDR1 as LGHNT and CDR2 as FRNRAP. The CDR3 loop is CASGPRFGQGGYTF. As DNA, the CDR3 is TGTGCTAGTGGTCCAAGATTCGGACAGGGCGGCTACACCTTC. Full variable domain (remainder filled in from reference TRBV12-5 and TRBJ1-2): DARVTQTPRHKVTEMGQEVTMRCQPILGHNTVFWYRQTMMQGLELLAYFRNRAPLDDSGMPKDRFSAEMPDATLATLKIQPSEPRDSAVYFCASGPRFGQGGYTFGSGTRLTVV.

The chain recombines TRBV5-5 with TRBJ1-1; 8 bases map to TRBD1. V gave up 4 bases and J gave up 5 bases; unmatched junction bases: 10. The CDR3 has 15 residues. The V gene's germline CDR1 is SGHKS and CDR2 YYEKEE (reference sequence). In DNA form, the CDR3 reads TGTGCCAGCAGCAACACAGGACAGGGAGGAACTGAAGCTTTCTTT. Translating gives CASSNTGQGGTEAFF.

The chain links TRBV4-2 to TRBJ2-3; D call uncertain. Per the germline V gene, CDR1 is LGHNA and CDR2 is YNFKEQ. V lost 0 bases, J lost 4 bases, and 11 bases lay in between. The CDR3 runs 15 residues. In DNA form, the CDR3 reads TGTGCCAGCAGCCAAGATTACTCCAACTCAGATACGCAGTATTTT. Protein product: CASSQDYSNSDTQYF.

The CDR3 loop reads CASSQDPYGNQPQHF. For the CDR3, the DNA is TGCGCCAGCAGCCAAGATCCCTATGGGAATCAGCCCCAGCATTTT. This chain uses TRBV4-3 with TRBJ1-5; D not resolved. Trimming shortened V by 0 bases and J by 4 bases, and 10 bases separated the two germline ends. The CDR3 is made up of 15 amino acids. Germline CDR1 and CDR2: LGHNA and YSLEER.

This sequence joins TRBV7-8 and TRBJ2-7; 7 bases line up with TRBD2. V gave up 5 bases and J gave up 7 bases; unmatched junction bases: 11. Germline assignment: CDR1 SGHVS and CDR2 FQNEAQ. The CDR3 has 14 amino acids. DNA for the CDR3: TGTGCCAGCAGCACGCGGACTAGTTTAAGGGAGCAGTACTTC. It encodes CASSTRTSLREQYF.

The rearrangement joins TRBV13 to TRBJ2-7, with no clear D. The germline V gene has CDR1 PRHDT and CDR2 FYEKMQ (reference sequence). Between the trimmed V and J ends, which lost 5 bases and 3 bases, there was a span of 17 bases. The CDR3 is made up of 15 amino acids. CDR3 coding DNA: TGTGCCAGCAGCCCGCCAGGACGAGATTACTACGAGCAGTACTTC. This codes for CASSPPGRDYYEQYF.

DNA of the CDR3: TGTGCCAGCAGCTTAGCCCCAGATTTGTCGTTAACTAGCGGAGTAGGCACCTACGAGCAGTACTTC. Translating gives CASSLAPDLSLTSGVGTYEQYF. The chain couples TRBV7-6 to TRBJ2-7; 8 nucleotides agree with TRBD2. CDR1 is SGHVS and CDR2 is FNYEAQ in the germline V gene. This CDR3 is 22 amino acids long. Germline trimming cut 0 bases from V and 2 bases from J; bases unmatched to any gene: 24.

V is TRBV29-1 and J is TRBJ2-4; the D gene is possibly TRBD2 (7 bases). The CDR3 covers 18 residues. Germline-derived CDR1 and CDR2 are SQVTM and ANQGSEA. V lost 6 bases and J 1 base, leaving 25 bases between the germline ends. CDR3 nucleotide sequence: TGCAGCGTCCTCGGGGGCGGGGGTCTTGGTGGGGCCAAAAACATTCAGTACTTC. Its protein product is CSVLGGGGLGGAKNIQYF. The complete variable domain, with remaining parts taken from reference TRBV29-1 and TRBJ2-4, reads SAVISQKPSRDICQRGTSLTIQCQVDSQVTMMFWYRQQPGQSLTLIATANQGSEATYESGFVIDKFPISRPNLTFSTLTVSNMSPEDSSIYLCSVLGGGGLGGAKNIQYFGAGTRLSVL.